The rows below give T cell receptor beta chains drawn from one sample of a study of shared clonotypes between healthy human individuals. Data came from immunoSEQ multiplex PCR; TCRdb stores just in-frame clones and leaves some out. The sample consists of around 1.6 million clones, 98% of them appearing once. Sequencing was done on a sample of naive CD4+ T cells sorted from blood. These TCRs come from a man aged 25-45 years in good health. The CDR3 runs from the conserved cysteine through the conserved F or W. D genes are given only for firm matches. The size of a clone is reported for some rows only, either as once, few or many, or as a class for expanded clones.

d_call clone_size j_call v_call cdr3_aa cdr3_nt
NA NA TRBJ1-2 TRBV28 CASSLRFRESGYTF TGTGCCAGCAGTTTAAGGTTCAGGGAGTCTGGCTACACCTTC
NA NA TRBJ1-5 TRBV27 CASSPGVGGGQPQHF TGTGCCAGCAGTCCCGGCGTTGGGGGAGGACAGCCCCAGCATTTT
NA NA TRBJ1-4 TRBV7-6 CASSLGQANEKLFF TGTGCCAGCAGCTTAGGTCAGGCGAATGAAAAACTGTTTTTT
NA NA TRBJ2-7 TRBV7-7 CASSYRAGRSYEQYF TGTGCCAGCAGCTACAGGGCGGGGAGGTCCTACGAGCAGTACTTC
TRBD2 NA TRBJ2-1 TRBV6-1 CASSVLGLAGGRYNEQFF TGTGCCAGCAGTGTGCTGGGACTAGCGGGAGGCCGATACAATGAGCAGTTCTTC
TRBD2 NA TRBJ2-7 TRBV5-3 CARSLCQAGEDSYEQYF TGTGCCAGAAGCTTGTGTCAAGCGGGAGAGGATTCCTACGAGCAGTACTTC
TRBD1 NA TRBJ1-5 TRBV18 CASSAIPGQGNQPQHF TGTGCCAGCTCAGCTATACCGGGACAGGGGAATCAGCCCCAGCATTTT
NA NA TRBJ2-2 TRBV6-5 CASSYLRFANTGELFF TGTGCCAGCAGTTATCTACGGTTCGCGAACACCGGGGAGCTGTTTTTT
TRBD1 NA TRBJ2-7 TRBV7-7 CASSRRSGGLLYEQYF TGTGCCAGCAGCAGACGATCAGGGGGCCTTCTTTACGAGCAGTACTTC
NA NA TRBJ2-5 TRBV7-9 CASSLQGWEETQYF TGTGCCAGCAGCTTGCAGGGGTGGGAGGAGACCCAGTACTTC
TRBD2 NA TRBJ2-3 TRBV29-1 CSVGGLAATDTQYF TGCAGCGTGGGGGGACTAGCGGCCACAGATACGCAGTATTTT
NA NA TRBJ1-3 TRBV6-1 CASSGRGASGNTIYF TGTGCCAGCAGTGGACGGGGGGCCTCTGGAAACACCATATATTTT
NA NA TRBJ2-3 TRBV5-1 CASSLILLTDTQYF TGCGCCAGCAGCTTGATTCTCCTCACAGATACGCAGTATTTT
NA NA TRBJ2-1 TRBV29-1 CSASATSHEQFF TGCAGCGCGTCGGCCACCAGCCATGAGCAGTTCTTC
TRBD1 NA TRBJ1-2 TRBV27 CASSSDRAYGYTF TGTGCCAGCAGTTCAGACAGGGCCTATGGCTACACCTTC
TRBD2 NA TRBJ2-3 TRBV7-6 CASSILAGGIDTQYF TGTGCCAGCAGCATATTAGCGGGAGGGATAGATACGCAGTATTTT
NA NA TRBJ1-2 TRBV2 CASSPGPKDGYTF TGTGCCAGCAGCCCCGGGCCAAAAGATGGCTACACCTTC
NA NA TRBJ2-5 TRBV7-9 CASSFRVRGGQETQYF TGTGCCAGCAGCTTTAGAGTTCGGGGTGGCCAAGAGACCCAGTACTTC
TRBD2 NA TRBJ2-1 TRBV28 CASRTSGSPRSNEQFF TGTGCCAGCAGGACTAGCGGGAGTCCTAGAAGCAATGAGCAGTTCTTC
TRBD2 NA TRBJ2-1 TRBV11-3 CASSFGSGGEQFF TGTGCCAGCAGCTTTGGTTCGGGAGGCGAGCAGTTCTTC
NA NA TRBJ2-3 TRBV10-2 CASRPTGIDTQYF TGCGCCAGCAGACCCACAGGGATAGATACGCAGTATTTT
TRBD2 NA TRBJ2-2 TRBV5-1 CASSLATSKGGELFF TGCGCCAGCAGCTTGGCGACTAGCAAGGGTGGTGAGCTGTTTTTT
NA NA TRBJ1-5 TRBV7-2 CASSLWSGEPQHF TGTGCCAGCAGCTTATGGTCGGGGGAGCCCCAGCATTTT
TRBD1 once TRBJ1-1 TRBV7-6 CASSLVLDRVDTEAFF TGTGCCAGCAGCTTAGTGTTAGACAGGGTTGATACTGAAGCTTTCTTT
NA NA TRBJ1-2 TRBV18 CASSPPGAYGYTF TGTGCCAGCTCACCACCGGGGGCCTATGGCTACACCTTC
NA NA TRBJ2-5 TRBV5-4 CASSLGASRQETQYF TGTGCCAGCAGCTTGGGGGCTAGCAGGCAAGAGACCCAGTACTTC
TRBD1 NA TRBJ1-2 TRBV28 CASSSRTGVYGYTF TGTGCCAGCAGTTCAAGGACAGGGGTCTATGGCTACACCTTC
NA NA TRBJ1-5 TRBV10-3 CAISESTGGQPQHF TGTGCCATCAGTGAGTCGACGGGGGGACAGCCCCAGCATTTT
NA once TRBJ2-3 TRBV5-1 CASSLVGTGGGDTQYF TGCGCCAGCAGCTTGGTCGGGACCGGGGGCGGAGATACGCAGTATTTT
TRBD2 NA TRBJ2-1 TRBV9 CASSTSGIMINEQFF TGTGCCAGCAGCACTAGCGGGATAATGATTAATGAGCAGTTCTTC
TRBD2 NA TRBJ2-1 TRBV25-1 CASSDLGGSSYNEQFF TGTGCCAGCAGTGATCTCGGCGGGAGCTCCTACAATGAGCAGTTCTTC
NA once TRBJ2-1 TRBV10-2 CASLFDSSRSYNEQFF TGCGCCAGCCTCTTTGATTCTAGCCGCTCCTACAATGAGCAGTTCTTC
NA once TRBJ2-2 TRBV5-4 CASSQGLVGGELFF TGTGCCAGCAGCCAGGGACTGGTGGGCGGGGAGCTGTTTTTT
TRBD1 once TRBJ1-1 TRBV28 CASRRQGGMNTEAFF TGTGCCAGCAGACGACAGGGGGGGATGAACACTGAAGCTTTCTTT
NA once TRBJ2-2 TRBV5-6 CASSWPEGTGELFF TGTGCCAGCAGCTGGCCCGAGGGCACCGGGGAGCTGTTTTTT
TRBD1 NA TRBJ2-7 TRBV9 CASSSGTGATYEQYF TGTGCCAGCAGCAGTGGGACAGGGGCTACCTACGAGCAGTACTTC
TRBD1 NA TRBJ1-4 TRBV27 CASSLPDRYATNEKLFF TGTGCCAGCAGTTTACCGGACAGGTATGCAACTAATGAAAAACTGTTTTTT
NA NA TRBJ2-5 TRBV11-2 CASSPNFQETQYF TGTGCCAGCAGCCCCAATTTCCAAGAGACCCAGTACTTC
NA NA TRBJ2-5 TRBV6-5 CASSYGGLRRTQYF TGTGCCAGCAGTTACGGGGGACTCCGCCGGACCCAGTACTTC
TRBD1 NA TRBJ2-7 TRBV5-1 CASSLGTGGYEQYF TGCGCCAGCAGCTTAGGGACAGGGGGCTACGAGCAGTACTTC
NA NA TRBJ2-3 TRBV2 CASRSGRVDTQYF TGTGCCAGCAGGTCAGGGCGCGTAGATACGCAGTATTTT
NA NA TRBJ2-1 TRBV6-4 CASSDYGGTDEQFF TGTGCCAGCAGTGACTATGGAGGGACAGATGAGCAGTTCTTC
NA NA TRBJ2-7 TRBV28 CASSLAGTYEQYF TGTGCCAGCAGTTTAGCAGGTACCTACGAGCAGTACTTC
TRBD1 NA TRBJ2-5 TRBV5-5 CASSYRPDREPFQETQYF TGTGCCAGCAGCTACCGACCAGACAGGGAGCCGTTCCAAGAGACCCAGTACTTC
TRBD1 NA TRBJ2-3 TRBV9 CASSSDREGTDTQYF TGTGCCAGCAGCTCTGACAGGGAAGGCACAGATACGCAGTATTTT
NA NA TRBJ2-3 TRBV7-2 CASSFDRGSTDTQYF TGTGCCAGCAGCTTCGATAGAGGGAGCACAGATACGCAGTATTTT
TRBD2 NA TRBJ2-1 TRBV9 CASSFLAGGIYNEQFF TGTGCCAGCAGCTTTCTAGCGGGAGGTATCTACAATGAGCAGTTCTTC
NA NA TRBJ1-4 TRBV9 CASSPVLGTSEKLFF TGTGCCAGCAGCCCCGTCCTCGGGACGAGTGAAAAACTGTTTTTT
NA NA TRBJ1-1 TRBV7-8 CASSLAGTGKNTEAFF TGTGCCAGCAGCTTAGCTGGGACGGGGAAAAACACTGAAGCTTTCTTT
NA NA TRBJ1-5 TRBV27 CASSEGRWNSQPQHF TGTGCCAGCAGTGAAGGGCGGTGGAATAGTCAGCCCCAGCATTTT
TRBD1 NA TRBJ2-5 TRBV7-6 CASSSVQGAGETQYF TGTGCCAGCAGCTCAGTCCAGGGGGCAGGGGAGACCCAGTACTTC
NA NA TRBJ1-1 TRBV29-1 CTIQWENTEAFF TGCACTATCCAGTGGGAAAACACTGAAGCTTTCTTT